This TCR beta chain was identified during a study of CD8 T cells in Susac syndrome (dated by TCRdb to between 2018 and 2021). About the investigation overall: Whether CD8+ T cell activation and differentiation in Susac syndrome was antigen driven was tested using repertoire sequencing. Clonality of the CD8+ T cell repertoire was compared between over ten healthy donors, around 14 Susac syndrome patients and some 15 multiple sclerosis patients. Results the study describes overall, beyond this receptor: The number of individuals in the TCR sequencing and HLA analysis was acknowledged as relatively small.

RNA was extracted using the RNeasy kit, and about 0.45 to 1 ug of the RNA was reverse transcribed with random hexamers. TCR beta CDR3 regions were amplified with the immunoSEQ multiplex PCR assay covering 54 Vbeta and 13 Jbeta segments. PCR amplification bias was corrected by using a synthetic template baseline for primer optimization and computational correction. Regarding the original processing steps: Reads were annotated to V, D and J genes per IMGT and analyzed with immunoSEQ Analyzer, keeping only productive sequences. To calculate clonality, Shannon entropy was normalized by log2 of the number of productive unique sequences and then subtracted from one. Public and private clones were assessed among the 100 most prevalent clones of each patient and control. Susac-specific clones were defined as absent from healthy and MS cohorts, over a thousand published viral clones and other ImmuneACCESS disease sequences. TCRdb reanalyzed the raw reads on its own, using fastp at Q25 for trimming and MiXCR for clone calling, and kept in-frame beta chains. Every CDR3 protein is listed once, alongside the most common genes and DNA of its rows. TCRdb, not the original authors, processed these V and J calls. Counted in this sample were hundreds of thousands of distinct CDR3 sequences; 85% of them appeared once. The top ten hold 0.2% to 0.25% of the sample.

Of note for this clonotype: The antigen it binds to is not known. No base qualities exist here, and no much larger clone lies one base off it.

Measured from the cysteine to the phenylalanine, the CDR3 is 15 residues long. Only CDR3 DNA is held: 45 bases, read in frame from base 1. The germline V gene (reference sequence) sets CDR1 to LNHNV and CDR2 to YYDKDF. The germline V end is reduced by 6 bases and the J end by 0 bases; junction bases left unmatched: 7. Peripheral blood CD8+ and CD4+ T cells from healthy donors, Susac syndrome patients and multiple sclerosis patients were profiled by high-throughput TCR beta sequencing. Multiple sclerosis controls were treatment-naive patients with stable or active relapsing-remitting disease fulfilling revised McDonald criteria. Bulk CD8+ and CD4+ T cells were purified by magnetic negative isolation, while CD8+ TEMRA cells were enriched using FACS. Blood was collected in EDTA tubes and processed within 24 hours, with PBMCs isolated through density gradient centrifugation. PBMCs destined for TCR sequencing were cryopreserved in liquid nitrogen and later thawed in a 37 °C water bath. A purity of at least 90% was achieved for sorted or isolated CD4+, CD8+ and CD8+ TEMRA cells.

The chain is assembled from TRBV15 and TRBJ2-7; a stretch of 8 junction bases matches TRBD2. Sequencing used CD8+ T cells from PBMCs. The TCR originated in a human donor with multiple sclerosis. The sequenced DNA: TGTGCCACCAGGTCGCGGGAGGCCCTCTCCTACGAGCAGTACTTC. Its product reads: CATRSREALSYEQYF.